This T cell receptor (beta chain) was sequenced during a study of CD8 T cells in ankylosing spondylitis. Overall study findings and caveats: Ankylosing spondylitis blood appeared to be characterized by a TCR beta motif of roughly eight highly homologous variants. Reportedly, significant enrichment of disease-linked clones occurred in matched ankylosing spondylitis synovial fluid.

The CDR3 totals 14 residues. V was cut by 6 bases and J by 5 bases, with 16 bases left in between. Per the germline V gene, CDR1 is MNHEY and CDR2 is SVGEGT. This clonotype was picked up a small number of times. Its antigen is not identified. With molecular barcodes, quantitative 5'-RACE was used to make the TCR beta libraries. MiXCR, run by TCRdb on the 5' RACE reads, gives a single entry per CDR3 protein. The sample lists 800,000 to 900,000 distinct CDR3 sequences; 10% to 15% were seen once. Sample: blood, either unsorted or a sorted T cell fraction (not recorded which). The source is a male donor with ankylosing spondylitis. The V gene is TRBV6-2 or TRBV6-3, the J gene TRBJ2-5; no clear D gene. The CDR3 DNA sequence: TGTGCCAGCAGGCCTCGAGGACCTGGGGAGACCCAGTACTTC. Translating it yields CASRPRGPGETQYF.